One TCR beta chain is described in this entry. Its specificity is not known. This sample stems from a study of T cell responses to AZD1222 COVID-19 vaccine. Study conclusions and caveats: A reported finding is that nearly half of spike-specific TCRs target unmutated variant regions. Among the donors, most were white British and more were female, and clonal diversity was possibly underestimated. Spike-specific TCR depth and breadth grew after two AZD1222 doses. At baseline, seropositivity was found in only a handful of AZD1222 recipients.

The CDR3 is made up of 14 amino acids. The germline V gene encodes CDR1 KGHSH and CDR2 LQKENI. The V gene lost 4 bases and the J gene lost 5 bases, with 12 bases spanning the gap. Repertoires were generated with immunoSEQ multiplex PCR, while TCRdb's copy carries only in-frame clones and drops some. The table lists fewer than 120,000 clones, around 90% of them singletons. The sample in question was peripheral blood, obtained 28 days after the second AZD1222 dose. The rearrangement uses TRBV18 and TRBJ1-5, with D possibly TRBD1 on 6 matching bases. This clonotype was obtained from an adult who received the AZD1222 COVID-19 vaccine. CDR3 amino acids: CASSLRAGDQPQHF. DNA for the CDR3: TGTGCCAGCTCACTACGGGCAGGGGATCAGCCCCAGCATTTT.